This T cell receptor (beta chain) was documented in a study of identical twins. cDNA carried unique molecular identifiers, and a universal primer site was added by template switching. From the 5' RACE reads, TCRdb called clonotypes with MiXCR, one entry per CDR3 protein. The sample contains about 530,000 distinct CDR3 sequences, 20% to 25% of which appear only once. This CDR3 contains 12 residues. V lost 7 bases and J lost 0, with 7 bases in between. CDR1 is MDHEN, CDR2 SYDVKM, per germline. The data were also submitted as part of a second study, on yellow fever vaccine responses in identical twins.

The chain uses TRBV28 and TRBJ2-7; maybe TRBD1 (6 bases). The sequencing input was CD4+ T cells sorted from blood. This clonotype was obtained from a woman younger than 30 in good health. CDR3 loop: CASTDSSYEQYF. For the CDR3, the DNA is TGTGCCAGCACGGACAGCTCCTACGAGCAGTACTTC.